This T cell receptor beta chain was identified during a study of response to subunit inactivated influenza vaccine. The study, taken as a whole, reports: Researchers suggested that each seasonal influenza vaccination recruits few new T cells.

TCRdb called the RT-PCR reads again in MiXCR, with one record for every CDR3 protein. Of approximately 170,000 distinct CDR3 sequences listed, around an eighth were seen once; the top ten hold approximately 30%. This clonotype was observed a few times. Its antigen remains unknown. This CDR3 is built from 14 residues. Trimming cost V 6 bases and J 7 bases; bases outside gene matches: 7. This TCR came from a man aged 45 to 65 who received an inactivated influenza vaccine. The gene calls are TRBV12-3 or TRBV12-4 and TRBJ1-5; 9 bases line up with TRBD1. The sample consisted of CD8+ T cells sorted from PBMCs, taken 5 days after vaccination. The DNA of the CDR3 is TGTGCCAGCAGCCAGGACAGGGGCCTCCAGCCCCAGCATTTT. Amino acid sequence: CASSQDRGLQPQHF.